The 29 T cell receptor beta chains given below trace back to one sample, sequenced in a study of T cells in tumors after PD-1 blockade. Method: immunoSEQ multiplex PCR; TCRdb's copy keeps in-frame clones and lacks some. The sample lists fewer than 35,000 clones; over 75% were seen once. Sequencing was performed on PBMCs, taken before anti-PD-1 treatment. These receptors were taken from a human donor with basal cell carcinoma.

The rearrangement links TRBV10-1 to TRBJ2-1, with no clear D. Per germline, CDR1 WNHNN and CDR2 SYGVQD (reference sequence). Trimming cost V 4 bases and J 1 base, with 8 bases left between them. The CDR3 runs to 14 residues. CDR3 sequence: CASSVPRSYNEQFF. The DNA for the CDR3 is TGCGCCAGCAGTGTCCCCAGATCCTACAATGAGCAGTTCTTC.

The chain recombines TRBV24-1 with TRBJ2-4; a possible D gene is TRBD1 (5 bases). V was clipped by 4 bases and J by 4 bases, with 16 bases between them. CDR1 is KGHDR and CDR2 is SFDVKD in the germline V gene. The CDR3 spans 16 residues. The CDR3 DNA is TGTGCCACCAGTGACCCGAGACAGCTTGATAAAAACATTCAGTACTTC. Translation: CATSDPRQLDKNIQYF.

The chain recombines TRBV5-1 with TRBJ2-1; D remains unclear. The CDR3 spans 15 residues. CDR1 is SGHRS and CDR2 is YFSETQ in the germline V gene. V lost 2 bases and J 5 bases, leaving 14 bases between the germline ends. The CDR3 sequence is CASSLRSSGDNEQFF. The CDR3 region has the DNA TGCGCCAGCAGCTTAAGGTCATCCGGAGACAATGAGCAGTTCTTC. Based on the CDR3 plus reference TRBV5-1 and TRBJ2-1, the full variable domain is KAGVTQTPRYLIKTRGQQVTLSCSPISGHRSVSWYQQTPGQGLQFLFEYFSETQRNKGNFPGRFSGRQFSNSRSEMNVSTLELGDSALYLCASSLRSSGDNEQFFGPGTRLTVL.

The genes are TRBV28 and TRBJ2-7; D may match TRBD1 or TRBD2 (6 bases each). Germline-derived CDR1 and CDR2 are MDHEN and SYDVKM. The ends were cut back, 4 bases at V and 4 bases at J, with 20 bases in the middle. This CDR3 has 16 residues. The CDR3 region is CASSSLRGRRAYEQYF. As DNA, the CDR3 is TGTGCCAGCAGTTCCCTTAGGGGGAGGAGGGCTTACGAGCAGTACTTC.

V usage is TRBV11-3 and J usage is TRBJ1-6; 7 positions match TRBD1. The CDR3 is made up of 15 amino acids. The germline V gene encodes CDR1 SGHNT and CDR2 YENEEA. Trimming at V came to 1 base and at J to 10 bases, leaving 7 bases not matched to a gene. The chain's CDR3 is CASSLGQGVGSPLHF. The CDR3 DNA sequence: TGTGCCAGCAGCTTAGGACAGGGTGTCGGATCACCCCTCCACTTT.

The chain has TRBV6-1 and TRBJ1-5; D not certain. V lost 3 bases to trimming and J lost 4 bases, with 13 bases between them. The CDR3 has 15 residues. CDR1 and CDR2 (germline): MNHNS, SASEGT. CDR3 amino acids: CASSDGVGQNQPQHF. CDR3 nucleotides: TGTGCCAGCAGTGATGGGGTTGGCCAGAATCAGCCCCAGCATTTT.

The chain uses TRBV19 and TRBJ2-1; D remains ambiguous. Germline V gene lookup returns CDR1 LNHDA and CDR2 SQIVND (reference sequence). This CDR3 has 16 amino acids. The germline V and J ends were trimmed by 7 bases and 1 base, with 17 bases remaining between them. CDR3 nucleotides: TGTGCCAGTACCCTTGGGGTAGGCGCTTCCTACAATGAGCAGTTCTTC. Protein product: CASTLGVGASYNEQFF.

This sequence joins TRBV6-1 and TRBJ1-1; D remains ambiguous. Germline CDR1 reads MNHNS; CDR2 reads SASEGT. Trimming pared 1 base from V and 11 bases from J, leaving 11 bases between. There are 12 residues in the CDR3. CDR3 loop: CASSEGEAGAFF. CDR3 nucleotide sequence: TGTGCCAGCAGTGAAGGTGAAGCGGGTGCTTTCTTT.

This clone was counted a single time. CDR3 DNA sequence: TGTGCCAGCAGCTTGGAGGGCAGGGCCACAGATACGCAGTATTTT. It yields the protein CASSLEGRATDTQYF. The chain combines TRBV5-6 with TRBJ2-3; weak D call: TRBD1 (5 bases). The CDR3 contains 15 residues. The V end was cut by 0 bases, the J end by 2 bases, with 10 bases between. Germline V gene lookup returns CDR1 SGHDT and CDR2 YYEEEE. The whole variable domain, filled in from reference TRBV5-6 and TRBJ2-3, reads DAGVTQSPTHLIKTRGQQVTLRCSPKSGHDTVSWYQQALGQGPQFIFQYYEEEERQRGNFPDRFSGHQFPNYSSELNVNALLLGDSALYLCASSLEGRATDTQYFGPGTRLTVL.

CDR3 sequence (DNA): TGTGCCAGCAGCGTAGTGTCACAGGGAGATCTAAATGAGCAGTTCTTC. Translated, it gives CASSVVSQGDLNEQFF. The J gene is TRBJ2-1, the V gene TRBV9; D is possibly TRBD1 (6 bases). The CDR3 covers 16 residues. V lost 0 bases and J lost 7, with 17 bases in between. Germline V gene lookup returns CDR1 SGDLS and CDR2 YYNGEE.

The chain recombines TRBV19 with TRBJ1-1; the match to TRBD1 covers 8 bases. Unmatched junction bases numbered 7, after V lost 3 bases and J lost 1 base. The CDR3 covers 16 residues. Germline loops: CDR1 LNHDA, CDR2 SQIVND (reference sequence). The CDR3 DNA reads TGTGCCAGTAGTATTCAGCAGGGGGCGCGGAACACTGAAGCTTTCTTT. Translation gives CASSIQQGARNTEAFF.

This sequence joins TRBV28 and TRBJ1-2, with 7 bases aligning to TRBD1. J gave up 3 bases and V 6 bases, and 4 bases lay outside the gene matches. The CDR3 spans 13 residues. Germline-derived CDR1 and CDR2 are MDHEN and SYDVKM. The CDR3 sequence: CASRRGGYYGYTF. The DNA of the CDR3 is TGTGCCAGCAGAAGAGGGGGCTACTATGGCTACACCTTC.

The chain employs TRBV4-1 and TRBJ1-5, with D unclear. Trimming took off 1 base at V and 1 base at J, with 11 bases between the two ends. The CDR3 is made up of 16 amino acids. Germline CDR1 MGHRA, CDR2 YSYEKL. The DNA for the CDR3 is TGCGCCAGCAGCCAAGGGAGGGTTCTGAGCAATCAGCCCCAGCATTTT. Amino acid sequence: CASSQGRVLSNQPQHF.

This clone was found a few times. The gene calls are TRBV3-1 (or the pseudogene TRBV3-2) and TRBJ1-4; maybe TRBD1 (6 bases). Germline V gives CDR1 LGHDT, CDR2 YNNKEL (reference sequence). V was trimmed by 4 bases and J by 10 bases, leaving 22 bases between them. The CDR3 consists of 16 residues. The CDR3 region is CASSPLLTGREGKLFF. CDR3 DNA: TGTGCCAGCAGCCCCCTACTTACAGGGCGTGAGGGAAAACTGTTTTTT.

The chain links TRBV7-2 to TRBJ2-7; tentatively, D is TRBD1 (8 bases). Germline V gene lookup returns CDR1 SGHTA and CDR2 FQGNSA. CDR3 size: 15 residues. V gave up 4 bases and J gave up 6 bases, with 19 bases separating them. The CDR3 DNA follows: TGTGCCAGCAGCTACAGGGGGGGGACCCCTACCGAGCAGTACTTC. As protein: CASSYRGGTPTEQYF.

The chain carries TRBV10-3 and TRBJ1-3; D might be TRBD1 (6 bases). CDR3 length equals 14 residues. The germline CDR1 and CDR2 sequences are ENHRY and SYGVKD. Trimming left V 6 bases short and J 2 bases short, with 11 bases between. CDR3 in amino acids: CAIRVQGTGNTIYF. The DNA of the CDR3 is TGTGCCATCAGGGTACAGGGAACTGGAAACACCATATATTTT.

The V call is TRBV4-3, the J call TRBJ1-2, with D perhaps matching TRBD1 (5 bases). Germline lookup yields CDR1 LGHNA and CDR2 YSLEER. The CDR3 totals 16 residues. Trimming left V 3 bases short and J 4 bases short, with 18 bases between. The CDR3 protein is CASSHTGGERGYGYTF. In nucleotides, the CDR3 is TGCGCCAGCAGCCACACAGGCGGGGAAAGGGGCTATGGCTACACCTTC.

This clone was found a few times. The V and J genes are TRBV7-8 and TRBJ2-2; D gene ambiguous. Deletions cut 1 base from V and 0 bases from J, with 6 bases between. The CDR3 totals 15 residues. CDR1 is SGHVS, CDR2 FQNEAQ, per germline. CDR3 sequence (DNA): TGTGCCAGCAGCTTAGTCAGCGCGAACACCGGGGAGCTGTTTTTT. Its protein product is CASSLVSANTGELFF.

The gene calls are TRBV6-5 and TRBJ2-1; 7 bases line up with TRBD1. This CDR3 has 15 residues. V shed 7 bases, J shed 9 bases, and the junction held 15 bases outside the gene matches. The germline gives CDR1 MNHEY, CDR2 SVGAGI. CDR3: CASTPPKSTGTEQFF. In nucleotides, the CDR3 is TGTGCCAGCACCCCACCTAAGTCGACAGGGACTGAGCAGTTCTTC.

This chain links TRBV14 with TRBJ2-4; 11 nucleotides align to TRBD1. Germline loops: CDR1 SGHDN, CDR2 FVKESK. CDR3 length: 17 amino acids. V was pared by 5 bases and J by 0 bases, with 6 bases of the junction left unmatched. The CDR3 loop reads CASSTADRGRAKNIQYF. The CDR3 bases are TGTGCCAGCAGCACCGCGGACAGGGGGCGAGCCAAAAACATTCAGTACTTC.

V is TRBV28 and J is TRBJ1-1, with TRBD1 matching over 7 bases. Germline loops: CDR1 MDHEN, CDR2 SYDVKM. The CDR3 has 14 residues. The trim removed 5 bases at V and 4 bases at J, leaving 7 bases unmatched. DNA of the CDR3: TGTGCCAGCAGTCTGGGACAGTGGGGCACTGAAGCTTTCTTT. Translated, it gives CASSLGQWGTEAFF. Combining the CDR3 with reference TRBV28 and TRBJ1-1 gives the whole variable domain DVKVTQSSRYLVKRTGEKVFLECVQDMDHENMFWYRQDPGLGLRLIYFSYDVKMKEKGDIPEGYSVSREKKERFSLILESASTNQTSMYLCASSLGQWGTEAFFGQGTRLTVV.

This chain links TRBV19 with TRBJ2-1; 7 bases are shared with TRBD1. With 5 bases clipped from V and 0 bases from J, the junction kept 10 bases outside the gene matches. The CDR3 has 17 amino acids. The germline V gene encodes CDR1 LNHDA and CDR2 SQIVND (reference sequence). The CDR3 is CASSSNRGSSSYNEQFF. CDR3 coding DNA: TGTGCCAGTAGTTCGAACAGGGGCTCGAGCTCCTACAATGAGCAGTTCTTC.

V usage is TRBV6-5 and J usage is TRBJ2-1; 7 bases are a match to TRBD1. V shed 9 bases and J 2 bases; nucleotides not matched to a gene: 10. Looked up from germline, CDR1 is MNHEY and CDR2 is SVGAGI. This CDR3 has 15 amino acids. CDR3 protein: CASKRLQGPYNEQFF. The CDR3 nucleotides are TGTGCCAGTAAGCGGCTACAGGGGCCCTACAATGAGCAGTTCTTC.

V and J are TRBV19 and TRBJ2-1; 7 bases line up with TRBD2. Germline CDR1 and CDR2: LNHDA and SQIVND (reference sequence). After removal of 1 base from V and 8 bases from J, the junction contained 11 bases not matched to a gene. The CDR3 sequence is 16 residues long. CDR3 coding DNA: TGTGCCAGTAGTATAGTTCCGGGAGGACCCGGGGATGAGCAGTTCTTC. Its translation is CASSIVPGGPGDEQFF.

CDR3 in amino acids: CASSYYGVNYEQYF. In DNA, the CDR3 is TGTGCCAGCAGTTACTACGGCGTGAACTACGAGCAGTACTTC. The chain links TRBV6-5 to TRBJ2-7; no reliable D call. V was pared by 1 base and J by 3 bases, with 10 bases between. The CDR3 is 14 amino acids. CDR1 and CDR2 from the germline V gene are MNHEY and SVGAGI.

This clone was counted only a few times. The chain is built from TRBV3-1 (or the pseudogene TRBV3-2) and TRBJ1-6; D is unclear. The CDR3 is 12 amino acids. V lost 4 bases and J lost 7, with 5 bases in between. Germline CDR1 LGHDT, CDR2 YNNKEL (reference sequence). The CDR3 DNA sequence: TGTGCCAGCAGCCGGGTAAATTCACCCCTCCACTTT. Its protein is CASSRVNSPLHF.

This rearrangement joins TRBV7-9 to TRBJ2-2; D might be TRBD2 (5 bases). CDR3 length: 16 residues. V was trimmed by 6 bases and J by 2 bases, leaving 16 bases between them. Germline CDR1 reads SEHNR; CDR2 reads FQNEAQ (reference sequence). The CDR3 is CASRNLASFNTGELFF. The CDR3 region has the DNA TGTGCCAGCAGGAACCTAGCTTCCTTCAACACCGGGGAGCTGTTTTTT.

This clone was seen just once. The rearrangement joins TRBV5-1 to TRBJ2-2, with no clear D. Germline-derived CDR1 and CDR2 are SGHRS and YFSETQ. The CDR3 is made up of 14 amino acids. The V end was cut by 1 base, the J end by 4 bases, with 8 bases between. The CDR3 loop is CASSLSPLTGELFF. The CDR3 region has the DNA TGCGCCAGCAGCTTGTCTCCCCTCACCGGGGAGCTGTTTTTT.

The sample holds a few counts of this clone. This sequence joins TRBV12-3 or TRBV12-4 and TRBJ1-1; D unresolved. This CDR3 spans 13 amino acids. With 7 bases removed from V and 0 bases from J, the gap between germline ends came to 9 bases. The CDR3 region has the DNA TGTGCCAGCACCCTAGGGATGAACACTGAAGCTTTCTTT. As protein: CASTLGMNTEAFF.